The clone carrying this T cell receptor (beta chain) is called medium-sized based on its frequency. The antigen is not known. The data originate from a study of CXCR3-negative and CXCR3-positive naive CD8 T cells. At the level of the study: The dataset comprises approximately 140 million TRB reads in total, with about 1.5 +/- 0.3 million reads per library.

Triplicate sorts of some 300,000 cells per CD8+ subset. A CD45RO-CCR7+CD27+CD95- profile was what naive CD8+ T cells displayed. Findings of the study overall: Memory CD8+ cells showed much lower diversity, while both naive subsets were comparably high. Naive cells that were CXCR3-positive had more hydrophobic TRB CDR3s (compared with CXCR3-negative naive cells).

Via 5' RACE with UMI labels, TRB cDNA libraries were prepared. TCRdb re-called the 5' RACE reads and shows each CDR3 protein once, DNA omitted. The sample totals roughly 7,200 distinct CDR3 sequences; its top ten clones hold 1.2% to 1.5%. CDR3 length equals 16 residues. Germline CDR1 is KGHSH and CDR2 is LQKENI. V gene TRBV18 combines with J gene TRBJ2-3; without DNA, the TCRdb call of TRBD2 cannot be checked. The sample comprised naive CXCR3+ CD8+ T cells from blood. Sample subset: CD45RO-CCR7+CD27+CD95- naive CD8+ T cells expressing CXCR3 (TNR3+). This clonotype was sampled from a human donor in good health. Some clones in this sample may be carry-over from other donors' samples. The CDR3 spells CASSPPRLAASDTQYF.